One and the same sample provided the 24 T cell receptor beta chains below, sequenced in a study of blood T cell repertoires in COVID-19. Assay used: immunoSEQ multiplex PCR; TCRdb lists only in-frame clones, some missing. This table has 60,000 to 75,000 clones, almost 85% appearing once. The sequenced sample was peripheral blood. Receptor source: a human donor in a cohort sampled during active COVID-19.

This chain uses TRBV7-9 with TRBJ2-3; D gene ambiguous. This CDR3 is built from 15 residues. The V end lost 0 bases, the J end lost 1 base, and 8 bases lay between the germline ends. Germline V lookup: CDR1 SEHNR, CDR2 FQNEAQ (reference sequence). The CDR3 reads CASSLAHGGTDTQYF. CDR3 DNA: TGTGCCAGCAGCTTAGCTCACGGTGGCACAGATACGCAGTATTTT. Variable domain in full (rest from reference TRBV7-9 and TRBJ2-3): DTGVSQNPRHKITKRGQNVTFRCDPISEHNRLYWYRQTLGQGPEFLTYFQNEAQLEKSRLLSDRFSAERPKGSFSTLEIQRTEQGDSAMYLCASSLAHGGTDTQYFGPGTRLTVL.

This chain uses TRBV6-1 with TRBJ1-5; D call uncertain. Trimming cost V 2 bases and J 4 bases, with 6 bases left between them. The CDR3 covers 13 residues. CDR1 is MNHNS and CDR2 is SASEGT in the germline V gene. DNA for the CDR3: TGTGCCAGCAGTGAAATCCCAAATCAGCCCCAGCATTTT. Residues: CASSEIPNQPQHF.

V gene TRBV9 combines with J gene TRBJ1-3; TRBD1 is a possible D gene (5 bases). CDR3 size: 15 residues. Trimming pared 1 base from V and 0 bases from J, leaving 8 bases between. Germline V gives CDR1 SGDLS, CDR2 YYNGEE. The CDR3 DNA sequence: TGTGCCAGCAGCGTATGGGGGGACTCTGGAAACACCATATATTTT. This sequence encodes CASSVWGDSGNTIYF.

The V gene is TRBV24-1, the J gene TRBJ2-1; 12 bases line up with TRBD2. The CDR3 runs 17 residues. The germline V gene encodes CDR1 KGHDR and CDR2 SFDVKD. V gave up 2 bases and J gave up 4 bases; unmatched junction bases: 5. This chain's CDR3 is CATSDYTSGGSYNEQFF. The CDR3, as DNA: TGTGCCACCAGTGATTATACTAGCGGGGGGAGTTACAATGAGCAGTTCTTC.

Only a few counts were recorded for this clone. This chain uses TRBV19 with TRBJ1-2; 7 bases match TRBD1. Per the germline V gene, CDR1 is LNHDA and CDR2 is SQIVND (reference sequence). V lost 3 bases and J lost 7; bases outside the gene matches: 8. The length of the CDR3 is 14 residues. This CDR3 is CASSIPHTGVGYTF. CDR3 sequence (DNA): TGTGCCAGTAGTATCCCCCATACAGGGGTTGGCTACACCTTC.

The chain recombines TRBV6-4 with TRBJ1-6; 7 bases align to TRBD1. The CDR3 totals 14 residues. CDR1 and CDR2 (germline): MRHNA, SNTAGT. V was clipped by 3 bases and J by 7 bases; unmatched bases: 3. The CDR3 region is CASSEAGGNSPLHF. The CDR3, as DNA: TGTGCCAGCAGTGAAGCAGGGGGAAATTCACCCCTCCACTTT.

The DNA for the CDR3 is TGTGCCAGCAGTTTAACCCGCAGCCCAGGGGGGACTGAAGCTTTCTTT. Translation: CASSLTRSPGGTEAFF. The V call is TRBV28, the J call TRBJ1-1; 7 nucleotides match TRBD1. V shed 2 bases and J 5 bases; nucleotides not matched to a gene: 11. CDR1 and CDR2 from the germline V gene are MDHEN and SYDVKM. The CDR3 consists of 16 residues.

This chain links TRBV28 with TRBJ2-6; the match to TRBD1 covers 7 bases. Per germline, CDR1 MDHEN and CDR2 SYDVKM. V lost 8 bases, J lost 4 bases, and 2 bases stayed unmatched. The CDR3 sequence is 13 residues long. This CDR3 reads CASDRVGANVLTF. CDR3 coding DNA: TGTGCCAGCGACAGGGTCGGGGCCAACGTCCTGACTTTC.

The CDR3 here is CASSVDYPYNEQFF. The DNA for the CDR3 is TGCGCCAGCAGCGTCGACTATCCCTACAATGAGCAGTTCTTC. The gene calls are TRBV5-1 and TRBJ2-1; D is possibly TRBD2 (5 bases). This CDR3 spans 14 amino acids. Germline lookup yields CDR1 SGHRS and CDR2 YFSETQ. The V gene lost 4 bases and the J gene lost 2 bases, with 10 bases spanning the gap.

The chain joins TRBV28 to TRBJ1-1; weak D call: TRBD1 (6 bases). The CDR3 extends over 14 amino acids. The germline V gene has CDR1 MDHEN and CDR2 SYDVKM. The V end was cut by 5 bases, the J end by 0 bases, with 10 bases between. The CDR3 protein is CASSPAGVNTEAFF. As DNA, the CDR3 is TGTGCCAGCAGTCCGGCAGGGGTGAACACTGAAGCTTTCTTT.

This clone appeared a single time. The rearrangement links TRBV11-2 to TRBJ2-7; TRBD1 is a possible D gene (5 bases). This CDR3 contains 14 residues. V lost 3 bases and J lost 0, with 9 bases in between. Germline loops: CDR1 SGHAT, CDR2 FQNNGV. The CDR3 DNA is TGTGCCAGCAGCTTGAGCAGGGACTCCTACGAGCAGTACTTC. Its translation is CASSLSRDSYEQYF.

Within the sample, this clone is medium-sized (0.01 to 0.1%). The V and J genes are TRBV25-1 and TRBJ1-2; the D gene is possibly TRBD1 (5 bases). Germline V gene data show CDR1 as MGHDK and CDR2 as SYGVNS. This CDR3 spans 11 amino acids. The germline V and J ends were trimmed by 6 bases and 4 bases, with 6 bases remaining between them. The CDR3 nucleotides read TGTGCCAGCAGAGACAGCTATGGCTACACCTTC. Translating gives CASRDSYGYTF.

This clone was seen a single time. The chain couples TRBV14 to TRBJ2-7, with D maybe TRBD1 (6 bases). Germline assignment: CDR1 SGHDN and CDR2 FVKESK. Trimming cost V 1 base and J 6 bases, with 13 bases left between them. CDR3 length: 14 residues. The CDR3 DNA reads TGTGCCAGCAGCCAAGGATACTCAGGGGCCGAGCAGTACTTC. As protein: CASSQGYSGAEQYF.

The chain combines TRBV19 with TRBJ1-1; 8 positions match TRBD1. CDR1 is LNHDA, CDR2 SQIVND, per germline (reference sequence). The V gene end was trimmed by 6 bases and the J gene end by 4 bases; junction bases not matched to a gene: 7. The CDR3 runs 14 residues. The chain's CDR3 is CASRDGQGFTEAFF. DNA for the CDR3: TGTGCCAGTAGGGACGGACAGGGATTCACTGAAGCTTTCTTT.

The chain employs TRBV5-1 and TRBJ2-1, with 9 positions matching TRBD2. The V gene end was trimmed by 6 bases and the J gene end by 4 bases; junction bases not matched to a gene: 8. The CDR3 totals 15 residues. Germline loops: CDR1 SGHRS, CDR2 YFSETQ. CDR3 loop: CASTAASGGYNEQFF. The CDR3 coding sequence is TGCGCCAGCACGGCGGCCAGCGGGGGGTACAATGAGCAGTTCTTC. Combining the CDR3 with reference TRBV5-1 and TRBJ2-1 gives the whole variable domain KAGVTQTPRYLIKTRGQQVTLSCSPISGHRSVSWYQQTPGQGLQFLFEYFSETQRNKGNFPGRFSGRQFSNSRSEMNVSTLELGDSALYLCASTAASGGYNEQFFGPGTRLTVL.

This rearrangement joins TRBV19 to TRBJ2-7, with TRBD2 identical over 9 bases. Germline-derived CDR1 and CDR2 are LNHDA and SQIVND (reference sequence). The CDR3 length is 15 residues. J lost 0 bases, V lost 3 bases, and 3 bases had no gene match. In DNA, the CDR3 is TGTGCCAGTAGTATGACAGCGGGGGGCTCCTACGAGCAGTACTTC. This translates into CASSMTAGGSYEQYF.

This clone has just a few counts. The rearrangement links TRBV5-1 to TRBJ1-6; no definite D call. The CDR3 spans 15 residues. CDR1 SGHRS and CDR2 YFSETQ come from the germline V gene. V shed 4 bases and J shed 0 bases, with 8 bases lying between them. CDR3 loop: CASSTDNSYNSPLHF. DNA for the CDR3: TGCGCCAGCAGCACCGACAACTCCTATAATTCACCCCTCCACTTT.

The chain uses TRBV6-5 and TRBJ2-2; 8 bases match TRBD2. V lost 4 bases to trimming and J lost 4 bases; unmatched junction nucleotides: 5. The germline V gene encodes CDR1 MNHEY and CDR2 SVGAGI. There are 15 residues in the CDR3. CDR3 amino acids: CASSWGRGATGELFF. CDR3 DNA: TGTGCCAGCAGTTGGGGGCGGGGGGCCACCGGGGAGCTGTTTTTT.

This clone is a singleton in its sample. The genes are TRBV19 and TRBJ1-1; a possible D gene is TRBD1 (5 bases). V dropped 5 bases and J dropped 1 base, with 26 bases sitting between them. The germline gives CDR1 LNHDA, CDR2 SQIVND (reference sequence). This CDR3 has 19 residues. The CDR3 loop is CASSPLGPALGGWNTEAFF. The CDR3 nucleotides read TGTGCCAGTAGTCCTCTGGGGCCCGCGTTGGGGGGTTGGAACACTGAAGCTTTCTTT.

This clone occurred a few times. The chain joins TRBV18 to TRBJ1-2; 7 bases align to TRBD1. The V gene end was trimmed by 2 bases and the J gene end by 4 bases; junction bases not matched to a gene: 1. The germline V gene encodes CDR1 KGHSH and CDR2 LQKENI. The CDR3 sequence is 13 residues long. The CDR3 loop reads CASSPGQVYGYTF. CDR3 sequence (DNA): TGTGCCAGCTCACCAGGACAGGTCTATGGCTACACCTTC.

This clone was recorded only once. The CDR3 here is CASFLAGGPKSEQYF. The DNA for the CDR3 is TGTGCCAGCTTTCTAGCGGGGGGACCCAAGTCCGAGCAGTACTTC. The J gene is TRBJ2-7, the V gene TRBV28, with 11 nucleotides matching TRBD2. J lost 6 bases, V lost 8 bases, and 12 bases had no gene match. CDR3 size: 15 residues. CDR1 and CDR2 (germline): MDHEN, SYDVKM.

The CDR3 nucleotides are TGCGCCAGCAAATCGGGGGACAGGGGGGACCGGGGGACCCAGTACTTC. Translated, it gives CASKSGDRGDRGTQYF. The chain recombines TRBV5-1 with TRBJ2-5; 11 bases agree with TRBD1. Germline V lookup: CDR1 SGHRS, CDR2 YFSETQ. The V segment lost 6 bases and the J segment 7 bases; nucleotides outside the gene matches: 14. The CDR3 spans 16 residues.

V is TRBV7-9 and J is TRBJ1-6; 7 nucleotides agree with TRBD1. Germline V gene data show CDR1 as SEHNR and CDR2 as FQNEAQ (reference sequence). V shed 5 bases and J 13 bases; nucleotides not matched to a gene: 5. This CDR3 contains 12 residues. CDR3: CASSATGIPLHF. Written as DNA, the CDR3 is TGTGCCAGCAGCGCGACAGGGATCCCCCTCCACTTT.

The chain joins TRBV14 to TRBJ2-7, with D possibly matching TRBD1 (5 bases). The length of the CDR3 is 13 residues. V gave up 2 bases and J gave up 3 bases, with 8 bases separating them. Germline V lookup: CDR1 SGHDN, CDR2 FVKESK. The CDR3 loop reads CASSQTGNYEQYF. In DNA, the CDR3 is TGTGCCAGCAGCCAAACAGGAAACTACGAGCAGTACTTC. The full variable domain, completed using reference TRBV14 and TRBJ2-7, is EAGVTQFPSHSVIEKGQTVTLRCDPISGHDNLYWYRRVMGKEIKFLLHFVKESKQDESGMPNNRFLAERTGGTYSTLKVQPAELEDSGVYFCASSQTGNYEQYFGPGTRLTVT.